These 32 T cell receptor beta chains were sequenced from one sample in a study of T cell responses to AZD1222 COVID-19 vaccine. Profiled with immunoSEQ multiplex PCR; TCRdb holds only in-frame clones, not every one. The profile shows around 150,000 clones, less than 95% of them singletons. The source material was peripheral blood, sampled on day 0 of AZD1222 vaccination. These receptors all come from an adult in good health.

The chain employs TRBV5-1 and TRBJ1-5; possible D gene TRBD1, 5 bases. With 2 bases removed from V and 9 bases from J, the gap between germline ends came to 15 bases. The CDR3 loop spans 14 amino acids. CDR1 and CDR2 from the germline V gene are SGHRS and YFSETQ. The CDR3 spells CASSFGWGPWPQHF. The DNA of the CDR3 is TGCGCCAGCAGCTTCGGTTGGGGCCCATGGCCCCAGCATTTT.

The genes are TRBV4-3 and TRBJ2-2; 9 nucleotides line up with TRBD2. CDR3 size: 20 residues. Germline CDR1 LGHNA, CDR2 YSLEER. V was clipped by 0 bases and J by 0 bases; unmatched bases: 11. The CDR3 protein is CASSQDKGASGDTNTGELFF. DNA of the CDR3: TGCGCCAGCAGCCAAGATAAAGGGGCTAGCGGGGACACGAACACCGGGGAGCTGTTTTTT.

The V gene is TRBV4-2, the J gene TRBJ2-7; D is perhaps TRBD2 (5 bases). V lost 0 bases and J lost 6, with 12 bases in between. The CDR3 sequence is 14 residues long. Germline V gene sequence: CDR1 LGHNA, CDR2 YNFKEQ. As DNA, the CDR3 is TGTGCCAGCAGCCAAGAAATACCGGGATCCGAGCAGTACTTC. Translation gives CASSQEIPGSEQYF.

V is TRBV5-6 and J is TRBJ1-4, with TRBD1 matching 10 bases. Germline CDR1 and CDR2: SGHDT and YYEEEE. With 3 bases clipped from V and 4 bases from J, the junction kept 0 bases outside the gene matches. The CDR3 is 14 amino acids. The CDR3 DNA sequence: TGTGCCAGCAGCTGGGACAGGGGTAATGAAAAACTGTTTTTT. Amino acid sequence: CASSWDRGNEKLFF.

The CDR3 spells CASSRGQIYEQYF. In DNA form, the CDR3 reads TGTGCCAGCAGCCGCGGACAAATCTACGAGCAGTACTTC. The rearrangement joins TRBV7-2 to TRBJ2-7; possible D gene TRBD1, 5 bases. Germline loops: CDR1 SGHTA, CDR2 FQGNSA. The CDR3 is made up of 13 amino acids. Trimming took 5 bases from V and 3 from J, leaving 11 bases between them.

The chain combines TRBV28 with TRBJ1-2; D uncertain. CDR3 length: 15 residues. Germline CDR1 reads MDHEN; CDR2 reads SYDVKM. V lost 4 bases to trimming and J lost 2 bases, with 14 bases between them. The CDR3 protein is CASSSLQEANYGYTF. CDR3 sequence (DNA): TGTGCCAGCAGTTCCCTCCAGGAGGCCAACTATGGCTACACCTTC.

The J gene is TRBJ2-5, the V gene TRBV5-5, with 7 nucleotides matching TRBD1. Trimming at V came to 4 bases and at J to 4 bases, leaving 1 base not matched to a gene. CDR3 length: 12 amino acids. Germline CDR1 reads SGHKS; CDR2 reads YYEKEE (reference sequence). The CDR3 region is CASSRQGETQYF. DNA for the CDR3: TGTGCCAGCAGCCGACAGGGAGAGACCCAGTACTTC.

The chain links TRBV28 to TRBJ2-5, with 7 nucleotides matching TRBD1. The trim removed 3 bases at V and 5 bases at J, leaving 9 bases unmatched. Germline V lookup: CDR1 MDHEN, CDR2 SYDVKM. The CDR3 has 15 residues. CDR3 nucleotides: TGTGCCAGCAGTTTTGGAAAAGGGGGCGGGGAGACCCAGTACTTC. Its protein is CASSFGKGGGETQYF.

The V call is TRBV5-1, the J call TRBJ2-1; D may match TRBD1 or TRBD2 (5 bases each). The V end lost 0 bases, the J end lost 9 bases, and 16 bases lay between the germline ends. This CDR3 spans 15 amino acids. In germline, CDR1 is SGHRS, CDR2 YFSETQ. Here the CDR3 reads CASSLAAGKEGEQFF. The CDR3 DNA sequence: TGCGCCAGCAGCTTGGCCGCAGGGAAAGAGGGTGAGCAGTTCTTC.

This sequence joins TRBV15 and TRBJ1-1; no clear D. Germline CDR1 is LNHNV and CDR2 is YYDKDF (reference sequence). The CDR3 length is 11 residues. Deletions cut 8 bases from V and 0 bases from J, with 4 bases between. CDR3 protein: CATRMNTEAFF. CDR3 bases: TGTGCCACCCGGATGAACACTGAAGCTTTCTTT.

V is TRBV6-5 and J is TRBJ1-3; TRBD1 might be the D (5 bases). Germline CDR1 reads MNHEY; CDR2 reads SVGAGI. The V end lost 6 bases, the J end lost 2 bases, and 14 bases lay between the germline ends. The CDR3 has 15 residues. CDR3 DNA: TGTGCCAGCAGGCCAGGGTTTGGCACTGGAAACACCATATATTTT. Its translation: CASRPGFGTGNTIYF.

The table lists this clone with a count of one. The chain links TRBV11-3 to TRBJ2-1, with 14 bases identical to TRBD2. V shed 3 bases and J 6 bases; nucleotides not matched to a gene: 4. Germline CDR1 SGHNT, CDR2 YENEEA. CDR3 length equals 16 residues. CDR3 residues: CASSLAGLAGANEQFF. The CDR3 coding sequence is TGTGCCAGCAGCTTGGCGGGACTAGCGGGAGCCAATGAGCAGTTCTTC.

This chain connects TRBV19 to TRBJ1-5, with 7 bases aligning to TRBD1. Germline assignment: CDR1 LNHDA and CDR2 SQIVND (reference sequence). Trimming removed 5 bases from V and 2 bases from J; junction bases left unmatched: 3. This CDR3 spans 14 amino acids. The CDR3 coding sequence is TGTGCCAGTAGTCCAACAGGGGGCAATCAGCCCCAGCATTTT. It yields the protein CASSPTGGNQPQHF.

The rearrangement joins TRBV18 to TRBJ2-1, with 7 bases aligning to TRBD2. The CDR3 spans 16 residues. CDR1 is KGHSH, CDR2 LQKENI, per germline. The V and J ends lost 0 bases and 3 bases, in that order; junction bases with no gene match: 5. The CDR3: CASSPPGLADYNEQFF. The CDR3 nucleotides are TGTGCCAGCTCACCACCTGGGCTAGCGGACTACAATGAGCAGTTCTTC.

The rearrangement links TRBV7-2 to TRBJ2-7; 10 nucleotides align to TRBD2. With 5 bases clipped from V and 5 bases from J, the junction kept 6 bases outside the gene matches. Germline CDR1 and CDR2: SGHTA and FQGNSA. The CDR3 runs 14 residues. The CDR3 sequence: CASSVGLAFDEQYF. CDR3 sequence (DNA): TGTGCCAGCAGCGTGGGACTAGCGTTCGACGAGCAGTACTTC. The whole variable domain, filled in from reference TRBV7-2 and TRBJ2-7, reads GAGVSQSPSNKVTEKGKDVELRCDPISGHTALYWYRQSLGQGLEFLIYFQGNSAPDKSGLPSDRFSAERTGGSVSTLTIQRTQQEDSAVYLCASSVGLAFDEQYFGPGTRLTVT.

The CDR3 DNA reads TGTGCCCTATCCCGGCAGGAAGTATTGAACACTGAAGCTTTCTTT. This codes for CALSRQEVLNTEAFF. The chain recombines TRBV6-5 with TRBJ1-1; D is unclear. This CDR3 is 15 amino acids long. V was trimmed by 11 bases and J by 0 bases, leaving 19 bases between them. Germline CDR1 is MNHEY and CDR2 is SVGAGI.

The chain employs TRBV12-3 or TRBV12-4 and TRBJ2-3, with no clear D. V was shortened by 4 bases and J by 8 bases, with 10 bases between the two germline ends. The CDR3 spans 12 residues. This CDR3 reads CASSSSPGTQYF. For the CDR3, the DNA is TGTGCCAGCAGTTCCAGCCCCGGTACGCAGTATTTT.

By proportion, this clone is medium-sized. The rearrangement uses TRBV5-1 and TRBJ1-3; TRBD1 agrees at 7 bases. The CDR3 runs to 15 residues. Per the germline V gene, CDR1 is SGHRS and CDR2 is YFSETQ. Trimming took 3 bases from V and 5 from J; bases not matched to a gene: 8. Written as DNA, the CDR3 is TGCGCCAGCAGCTCGACAGGGAGGGAGCGAAACACCATATATTTT. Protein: CASSSTGRERNTIYF.

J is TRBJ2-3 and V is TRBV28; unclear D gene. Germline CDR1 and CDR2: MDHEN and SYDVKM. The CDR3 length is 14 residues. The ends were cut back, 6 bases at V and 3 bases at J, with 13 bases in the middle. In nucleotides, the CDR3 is TGTGCCAGCAGCCCCCCCCTGGGTACAGATACGCAGTATTTT. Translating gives CASSPPLGTDTQYF.

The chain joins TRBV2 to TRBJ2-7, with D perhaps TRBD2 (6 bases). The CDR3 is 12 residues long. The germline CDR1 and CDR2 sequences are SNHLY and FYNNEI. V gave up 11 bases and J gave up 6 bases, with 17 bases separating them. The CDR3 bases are TGTGCCGGCGGACCGATGGAGGGCGAGCAGTACTTC. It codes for CAGGPMEGEQYF.

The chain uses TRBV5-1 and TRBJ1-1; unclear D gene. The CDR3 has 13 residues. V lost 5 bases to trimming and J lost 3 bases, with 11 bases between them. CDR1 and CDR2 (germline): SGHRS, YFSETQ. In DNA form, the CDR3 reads TGCGCCAGCAGTCAAATGAGGGACACTGAAGCTTTCTTT. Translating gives CASSQMRDTEAFF.

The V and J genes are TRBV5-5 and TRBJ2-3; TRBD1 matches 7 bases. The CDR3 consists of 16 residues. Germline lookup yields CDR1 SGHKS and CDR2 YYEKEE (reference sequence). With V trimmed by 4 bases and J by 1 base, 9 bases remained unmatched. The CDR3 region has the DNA TGTGCCAGCAGCCCGACAGGGTTCGTCGGCACAGATACGCAGTATTTT. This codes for CASSPTGFVGTDTQYF.

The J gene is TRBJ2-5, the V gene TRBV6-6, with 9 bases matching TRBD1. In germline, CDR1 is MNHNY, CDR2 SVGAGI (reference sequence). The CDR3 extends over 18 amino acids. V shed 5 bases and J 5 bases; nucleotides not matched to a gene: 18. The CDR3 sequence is CASSPSRTGVSVGETQYF. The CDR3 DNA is TGTGCCAGCAGTCCATCACGGACAGGGGTTTCTGTAGGGGAGACCCAGTACTTC.

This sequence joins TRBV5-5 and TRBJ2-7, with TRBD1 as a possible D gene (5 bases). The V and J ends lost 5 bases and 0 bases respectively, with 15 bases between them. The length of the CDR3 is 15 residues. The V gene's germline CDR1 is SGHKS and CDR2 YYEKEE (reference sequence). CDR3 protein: CASRQQGYPSYEQYF. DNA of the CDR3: TGTGCCAGCAGGCAGCAGGGTTACCCCTCCTACGAGCAGTACTTC.

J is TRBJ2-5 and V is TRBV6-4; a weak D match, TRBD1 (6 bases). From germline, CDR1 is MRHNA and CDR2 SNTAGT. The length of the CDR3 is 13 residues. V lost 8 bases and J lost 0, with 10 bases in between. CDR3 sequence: CASAGTHQETQYF. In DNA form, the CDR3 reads TGTGCCAGCGCCGGGACACACCAAGAGACCCAGTACTTC.

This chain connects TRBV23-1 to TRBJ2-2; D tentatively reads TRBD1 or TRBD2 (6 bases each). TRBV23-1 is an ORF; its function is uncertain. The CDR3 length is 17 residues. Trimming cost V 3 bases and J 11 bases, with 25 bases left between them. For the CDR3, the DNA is TGCGCCAGCAGTCATTCGGCGAGAGGGGGGTACGGTACTGAGCTGTTTTTT. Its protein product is CASSHSARGGYGTELFF.

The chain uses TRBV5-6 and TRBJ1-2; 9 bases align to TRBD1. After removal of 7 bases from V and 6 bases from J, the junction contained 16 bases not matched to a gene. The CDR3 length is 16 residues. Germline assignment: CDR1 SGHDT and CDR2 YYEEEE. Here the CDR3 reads CASVSRDRVNLNGYTF. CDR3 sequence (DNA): TGTGCCAGCGTATCCCGGGACAGGGTAAATCTGAATGGCTACACCTTC.

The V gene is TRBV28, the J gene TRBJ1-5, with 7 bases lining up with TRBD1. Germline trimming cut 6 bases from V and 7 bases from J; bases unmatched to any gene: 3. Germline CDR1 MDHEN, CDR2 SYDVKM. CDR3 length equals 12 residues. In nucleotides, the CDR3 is TGTGCCAGCAGCTCACAGGGGCAGCCCCAGCATTTT. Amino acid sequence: CASSSQGQPQHF.

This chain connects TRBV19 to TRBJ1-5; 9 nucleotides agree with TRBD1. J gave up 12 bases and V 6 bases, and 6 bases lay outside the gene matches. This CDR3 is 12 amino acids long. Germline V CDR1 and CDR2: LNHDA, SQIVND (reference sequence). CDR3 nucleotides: TGTGCCAGTAGACAGGACAGGGGCGGCCAGCATTTT. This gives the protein CASRQDRGGQHF.

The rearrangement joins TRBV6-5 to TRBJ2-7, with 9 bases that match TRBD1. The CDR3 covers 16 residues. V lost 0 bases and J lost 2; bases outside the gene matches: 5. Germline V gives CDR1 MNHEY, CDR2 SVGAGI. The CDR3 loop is CASSYSGTGPTYEQYF. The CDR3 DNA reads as TGTGCCAGCAGTTACTCGGGGACAGGGCCCACCTACGAGCAGTACTTC.

The CDR3 DNA reads as TGTGCCAGCAGCCAACTTCTAGGGGGACGGGATGGCTACACCTTC. Protein: CASSQLLGGRDGYTF. The chain couples TRBV7-9 to TRBJ1-2; D is perhaps TRBD1 (6 bases). This CDR3 comprises 15 residues. The germline V gene encodes CDR1 SEHNR and CDR2 FQNEAQ (reference sequence). The germline V and J ends were trimmed by 5 bases and 6 bases, with 19 bases remaining between them.

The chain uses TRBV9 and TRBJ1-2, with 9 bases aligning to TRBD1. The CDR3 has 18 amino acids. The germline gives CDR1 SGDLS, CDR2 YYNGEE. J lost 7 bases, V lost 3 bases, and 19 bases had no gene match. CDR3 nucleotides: TGTGCCAGCAGCGGCCAGGGGACAGGGAGCTTCGGAGAGTCTGGCTACACCTTC. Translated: CASSGQGTGSFGESGYTF.